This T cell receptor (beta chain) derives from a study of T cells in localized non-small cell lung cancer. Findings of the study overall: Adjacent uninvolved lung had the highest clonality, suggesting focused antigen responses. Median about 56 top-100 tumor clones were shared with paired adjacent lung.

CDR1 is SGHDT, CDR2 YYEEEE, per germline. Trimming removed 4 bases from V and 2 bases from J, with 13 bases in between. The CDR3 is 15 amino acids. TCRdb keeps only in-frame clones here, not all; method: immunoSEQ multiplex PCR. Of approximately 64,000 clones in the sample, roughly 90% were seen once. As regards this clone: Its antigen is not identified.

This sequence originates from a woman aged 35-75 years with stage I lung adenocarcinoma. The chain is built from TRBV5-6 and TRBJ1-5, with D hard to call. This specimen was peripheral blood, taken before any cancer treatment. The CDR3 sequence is CASSLRVAGNQPQHF. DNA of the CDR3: TGTGCCAGCAGCCTACGAGTCGCGGGCAATCAGCCCCAGCATTTT. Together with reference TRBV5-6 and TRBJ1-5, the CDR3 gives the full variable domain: DAGVTQSPTHLIKTRGQQVTLRCSPKSGHDTVSWYQQALGQGPQFIFQYYEEEERQRGNFPDRFSGHQFPNYSSELNVNALLLGDSALYLCASSLRVAGNQPQHFGDGTRLSIL.